Described below is a single T cell receptor beta chain sequence and its context. This clonotype was seen more than once but under ten times. Its cognate antigen has yet to be identified. Base qualities were left out, and no much larger clone turns up one base away. Library preparation employed 5' RACE. Sequencing instrument: NextSeq 500. In the TCR library protocol, unique molecular identifiers were attached to individual cDNA molecules to correct for PCR bias and sequencing error. Both TCR alpha and beta chains were sequenced, and tight co-correlation was observed between alpha and beta sequence abundances in each sample. Regarding the original processing steps: Decombinator V4 was used to annotate the V gene, J gene and CDR3 of the TCR sequences. TCRs were defined as expanded if a significant change between any two time points was detected under a Poisson model with p below 0.0001. TCR abundances were normalised to the total number of TCRs sequenced per sample and expressed as counts per million. MAIT TCRs were defined by TRAV1-2 paired with TRAJ12, TRAJ20 or TRAJ33, and iNKT TCRs by TRAV10 paired with TRAJ18. VDJdb, accessed on 1 November 2021, was searched for TCRs annotated for CMV, EBV and SARS-CoV-2, and TCRs annotated for more than one antigen were excluded. The raw public data were reprocessed by TCRdb itself: fastp quality trimming at Q25, MiXCR clonotype calling, in-frame beta chains only. Entries are consolidated by CDR3 protein sequence, retaining the most common genes and DNA. It is TCRdb's table, rather than the study itself, that gives the V and J calls and clone size. The sample table shows tens of thousands of distinct CDR3 sequences, and 8.7% are seen once. The top ten hold 3.5% to 5% of the sample.

The data belong to a study of early T cells in non-severe SARS-CoV-2 infection (dated by TCRdb to 2020 to 2022). Describing the broader study: TCR sequencing used bulk RNA from unsorted whole blood, so alpha and beta chains could not be paired.

CDR1 and CDR2 are read off the germline V gene (reference sequence) as LGHDT and YNNKEL. Reading from cysteine to phenylalanine, the CDR3 counts 16 amino acids. Only the CDR3 DNA stays, 48 bases, in frame from base 1. From V the trimming removes 1 base and from J it removes 2 bases, while the gene matches leave 6 bases of the junction unaccounted for. Set within a cohort of healthcare workers in London, UK, this nested case-control study involved weekly PCR testing of nasopharyngeal swabs along with blood sampling. Healthcare workers were recruited during the week of the UK lockdown, between 23 and 31 March 2020, and followed weekly for up to 16 weeks. Beyond this particular receptor, the publication reports: VDJdb matching was skewed toward anti-spike CD8 responses and likely underestimated virus-specific expansions, missing private and CD4 specificities.

The chain was built from TRBV3-1 and TRBJ2-3, with 7 bases in between that match TRBD2. The sequences come from whole blood, collected at baseline. The sequence derives from an adult who was a healthcare worker with PCR-confirmed SARS-CoV-2 infection or an uninfected control (not recorded which). The CDR3 protein sequence reads: CASSQGGGDLTDTQYF. Here is the DNA: TGTGCCAGCAGCCAAGGTGGGGGGGACCTCACAGATACGCAGTATTTT.